The rows below give T cell receptor beta chains drawn from one sample of a study of blood T cell repertoires in COVID-19. The table came from immunoSEQ multiplex PCR; TCRdb's copy has only in-frame clones and leaves some out. This table holds about 270,000 clones, about 87% found once. Sequencing was carried out using PBMCs or T cells enriched from blood (not recorded which). The source is a woman aged 40 to 50 with acute COVID-19. Each CDR3 is given with its conserved first and last residue. The D gene is left open where the match is weak. For some rows the clone size is stated as once, few or many, or as a class when expanded; others skip it.

clone_size	v_call	d_call	j_call	cdr3_aa	cdr3_nt
-	TRBV2	-	TRBJ2-3	CASSLADSTDTQYF	TGTGCCAGCAGTTTAGCGGATAGCACAGATACGCAGTATTTT
-	TRBV6-1	TRBD1	TRBJ1-2	CASSEGQRTNYGYTF	TGTGCCAGCAGTGAGGGACAGCGGACAAACTATGGCTACACCTTC
-	TRBV2	TRBD2	TRBJ2-1	CASSESGSSYNEQFF	TGTGCCAGCAGTGAAAGCGGGAGTTCGTACAATGAGCAGTTCTTC
-	TRBV15	-	TRBJ1-4	CATSPGGVGEKLFF	TGTGCCACCAGCCCCGGGGGTGTAGGTGAAAAACTGTTTTTT
-	TRBV7-9	TRBD2	TRBJ2-7	CASSLGLAGAEQYF	TGTGCCAGCAGCTTAGGGCTAGCGGGAGCCGAGCAGTACTTC
-	TRBV2	TRBD1	TRBJ1-2	CASRTRGGVYGYTF	TGTGCCAGCAGGACACGAGGGGGCGTCTATGGCTACACCTTC
-	TRBV27	-	TRBJ2-7	CASSGFPSSYEQYF	TGTGCCAGCAGCGGTTTCCCGAGCTCCTACGAGCAGTACTTC
-	TRBV2	TRBD2	TRBJ2-2	CASSGTSGYTGELFF	TGTGCCAGCAGCGGGACTAGCGGGTACACCGGGGAGCTGTTTTTT
-	TRBV5-4	TRBD1	TRBJ2-7	CASSVGQDTYEQYF	TGTGCCAGCAGCGTGGGACAGGATACCTACGAGCAGTACTTC
few	TRBV12-3/TRBV12-4	TRBD2	TRBJ2-5	CASRRAGKETQYF	TGTGCCAGCAGAAGAGCGGGGAAAGAGACCCAGTACTTC
-	TRBV4-1	-	TRBJ1-4	CASSRTRVTNEKLFF	TGCGCCAGCAGCCGGACCAGGGTGACTAATGAAAAACTGTTTTTT
-	TRBV19	TRBD1	TRBJ1-4	CASSRSGGGSEKLFF	TGTGCCAGTAGCAGATCAGGGGGCGGAAGTGAAAAACTGTTTTTT
-	TRBV4-1	TRBD1	TRBJ1-4	CASSQDRGPTNEKLFF	TGCGCCAGCAGCCAAGACAGGGGGCCAACTAATGAAAAACTGTTTTTT
once	TRBV2	TRBD2	TRBJ2-1	CASTIAGISYNEQFF	TGTGCCAGCACTATAGCGGGAATCTCCTACAATGAGCAGTTCTTC
-	TRBV3-1/TRBV3-2	TRBD1	TRBJ1-1	CASSQDVTGANTEAFF	TGTGCCAGCAGCCAAGATGTGACAGGGGCGAACACTGAAGCTTTCTTT
few	TRBV6-5	TRBD1	TRBJ2-7	CASSYLAGGIYEQYF	TGTGCCAGCAGTTATCTGGCAGGGGGCATATACGAGCAGTACTTC
-	TRBV19	TRBD2	TRBJ2-3	CASSISGGSLADTQYF	TGTGCCAGTAGTATCTCTGGCGGGAGCTTGGCAGATACGCAGTATTTT
-	TRBV28	-	TRBJ1-2	CASSSHRALAHYGYTF	TGTGCCAGCAGTTCGCATCGGGCCCTAGCGCACTATGGCTACACCTTC
-	TRBV5-5	TRBD1	TRBJ1-1	CASRDRGKGAFF	TGTGCCAGCAGAGACAGGGGGAAAGGAGCTTTCTTT
-	TRBV10-3	-	TRBJ2-3	CAIRRDSTTDTQYF	TGTGCCATCAGGAGGGACTCAACCACAGATACGCAGTATTTT
once	TRBV18	-	TRBJ1-2	CASSPPSGLNYGYTF	TGTGCCAGCTCACCACCGTCAGGGCTTAACTATGGCTACACCTTC
few	TRBV5-6	TRBD1	TRBJ2-5	CASEQGPSRQETQYF	TGTGCCAGTGAACAGGGGCCTAGCCGCCAAGAGACCCAGTACTTC